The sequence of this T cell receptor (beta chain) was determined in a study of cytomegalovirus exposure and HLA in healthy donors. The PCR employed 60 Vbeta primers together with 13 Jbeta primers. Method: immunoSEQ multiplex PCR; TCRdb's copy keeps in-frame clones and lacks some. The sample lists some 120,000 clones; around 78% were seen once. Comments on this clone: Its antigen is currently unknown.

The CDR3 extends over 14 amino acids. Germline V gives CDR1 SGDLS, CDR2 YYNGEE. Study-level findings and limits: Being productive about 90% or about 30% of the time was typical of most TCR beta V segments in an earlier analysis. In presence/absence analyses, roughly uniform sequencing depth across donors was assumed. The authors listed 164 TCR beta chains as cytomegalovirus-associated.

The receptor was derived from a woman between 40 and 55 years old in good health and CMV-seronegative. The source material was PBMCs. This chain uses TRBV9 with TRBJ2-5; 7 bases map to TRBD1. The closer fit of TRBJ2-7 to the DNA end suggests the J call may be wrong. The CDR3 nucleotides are TGTGCCAGCAGCGTAGCGGCAGGGGGCTACGAGCAGTACTTC. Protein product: CASSVAAGGYEQYF.